This record covers a single T cell receptor beta chain. This sample is drawn from a study of neurological immune-mediated disorders. With 0 bases removed from V and 10 bases from J, the gap between germline ends came to 11 bases. The CDR3 is 14 residues long. Per the germline V gene, CDR1 is SGHRS and CDR2 is YFSETQ. TCRdb ran MiXCR on the 5' RACE reads and lists one entry per CDR3 protein. The sample holds more than 35,000 distinct CDR3 sequences, about 6% seen once. This sequence originates from a woman aged 40 to 55 in good health. Sequencing used CD4+ T cells from blood. V usage is TRBV5-1 and J usage is TRBJ1-6; D is perhaps TRBD1 (5 bases). This chain's CDR3 is CASSLAGIESPLHF. In nucleotides, the CDR3 is TGCGCCAGCAGCTTGGCAGGGATTGAGTCACCCCTCCACTTT.